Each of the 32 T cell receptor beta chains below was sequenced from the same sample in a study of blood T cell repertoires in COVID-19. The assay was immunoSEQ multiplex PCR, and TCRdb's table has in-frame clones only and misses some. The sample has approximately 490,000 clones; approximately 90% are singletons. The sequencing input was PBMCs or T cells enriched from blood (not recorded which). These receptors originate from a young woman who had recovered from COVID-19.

CDR3 protein: CARSTSLRGPTNEKLFF. The CDR3 DNA sequence: TGTGCCAGAAGTACGAGCCTAAGAGGGCCAACTAATGAAAAACTGTTTTTT. The V and J genes are TRBV5-3 and TRBJ1-4, with no clear D. TRBV5-3 is an ORF for which the function is uncertain. This CDR3 has 17 residues. Trimming stripped 5 bases from V and 0 bases from J, with 17 bases between.

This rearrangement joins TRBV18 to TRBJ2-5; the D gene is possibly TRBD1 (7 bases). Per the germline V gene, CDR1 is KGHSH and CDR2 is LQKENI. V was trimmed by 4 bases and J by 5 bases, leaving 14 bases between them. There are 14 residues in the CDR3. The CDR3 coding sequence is TGTGCCAGCTCACGGACGTCAGGGGGGGAGACCCAGTACTTC. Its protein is CASSRTSGGETQYF.

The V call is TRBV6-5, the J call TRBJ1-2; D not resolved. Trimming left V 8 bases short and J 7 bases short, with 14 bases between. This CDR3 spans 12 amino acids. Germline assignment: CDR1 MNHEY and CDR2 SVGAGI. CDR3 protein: CASRGGDRGYTF. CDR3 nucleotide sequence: TGTGCCAGCCGAGGCGGGGATCGTGGCTACACCTTC.

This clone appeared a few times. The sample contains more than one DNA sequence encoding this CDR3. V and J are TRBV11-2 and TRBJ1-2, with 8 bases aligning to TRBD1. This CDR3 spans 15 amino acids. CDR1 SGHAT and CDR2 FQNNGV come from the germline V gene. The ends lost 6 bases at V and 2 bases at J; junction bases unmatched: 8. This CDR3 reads CASSLTGGPNYGYTF. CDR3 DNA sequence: TGTGCCAGCAGTCTAACAGGGGGTCCGAACTATGGCTACACCTTC.

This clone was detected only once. The CDR3 bases are TGCGCCAGCAGCCAAGGCGGGACCCGGGACCTCCGGTCCTCCTACGAGCAGTACTTC. This encodes CASSQGGTRDLRSSYEQYF. The V gene is TRBV4-1, the J gene TRBJ2-7; D is possibly TRBD2 (6 bases). In germline, CDR1 is MGHRA, CDR2 YSYEKL. V dropped 1 base and J dropped 0 bases, with 22 bases sitting between them. The CDR3 is 19 residues long.

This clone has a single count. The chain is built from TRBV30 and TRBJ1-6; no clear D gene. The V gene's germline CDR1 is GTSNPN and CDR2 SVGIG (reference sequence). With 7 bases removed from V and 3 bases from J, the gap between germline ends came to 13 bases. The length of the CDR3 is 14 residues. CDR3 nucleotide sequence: TGTGCCTTACAGAAAGAGGGCTATAATTCACCCCTCCACTTT. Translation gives CALQKEGYNSPLHF.

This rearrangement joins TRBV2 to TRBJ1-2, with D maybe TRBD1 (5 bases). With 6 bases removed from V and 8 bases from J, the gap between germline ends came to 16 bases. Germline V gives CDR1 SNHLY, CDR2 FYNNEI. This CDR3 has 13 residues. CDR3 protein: CASSGDRLGGYTF. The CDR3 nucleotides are TGTGCCAGCAGCGGGGACCGACTAGGGGGCTACACCTTC.

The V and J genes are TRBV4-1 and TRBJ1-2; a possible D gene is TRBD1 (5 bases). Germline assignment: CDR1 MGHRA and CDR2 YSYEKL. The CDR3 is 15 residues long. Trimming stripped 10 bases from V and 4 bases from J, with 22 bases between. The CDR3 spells CATRPSTASFYGYTF. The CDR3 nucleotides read TGCGCCACCCGACCGTCGACAGCATCTTTCTATGGCTACACCTTC.

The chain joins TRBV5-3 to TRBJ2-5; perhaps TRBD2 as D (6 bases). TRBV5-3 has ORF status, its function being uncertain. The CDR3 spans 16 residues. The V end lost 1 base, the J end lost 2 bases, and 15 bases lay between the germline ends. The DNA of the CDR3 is TGTGCCAGAAGCTTGTGGCAGGGAGCGGGTCAAGAGACCCAGTACTTC. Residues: CARSLWQGAGQETQYF.

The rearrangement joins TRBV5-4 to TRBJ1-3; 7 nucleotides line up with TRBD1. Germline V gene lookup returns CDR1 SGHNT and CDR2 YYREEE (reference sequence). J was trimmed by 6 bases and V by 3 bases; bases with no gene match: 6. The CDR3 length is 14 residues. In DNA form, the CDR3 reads TGTGCCAGCAGCTCAACAGGGGCCACAAACACCATATATTTT. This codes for CASSSTGATNTIYF.

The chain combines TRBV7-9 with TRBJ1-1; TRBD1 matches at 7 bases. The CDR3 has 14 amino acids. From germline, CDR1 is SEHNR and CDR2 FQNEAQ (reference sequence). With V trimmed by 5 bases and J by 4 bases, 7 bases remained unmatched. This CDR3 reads CASSLTGESTEAFF. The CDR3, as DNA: TGTGCCAGCAGCCTTACAGGGGAGAGCACTGAAGCTTTCTTT.

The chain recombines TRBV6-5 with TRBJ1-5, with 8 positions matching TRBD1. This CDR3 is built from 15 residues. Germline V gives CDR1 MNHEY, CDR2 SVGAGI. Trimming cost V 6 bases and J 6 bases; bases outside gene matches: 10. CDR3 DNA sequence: TGTGCCAGCAGCCCCTCGGGACAGGCTTCTCAGCCCCAGCATTTT. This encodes CASSPSGQASQPQHF.

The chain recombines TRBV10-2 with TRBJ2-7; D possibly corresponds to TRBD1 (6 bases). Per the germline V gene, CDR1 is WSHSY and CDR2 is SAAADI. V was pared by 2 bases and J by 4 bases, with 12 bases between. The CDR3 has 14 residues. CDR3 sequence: CASSENRESYEQYF. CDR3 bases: TGCGCCAGCAGTGAGAACAGGGAAAGTTACGAGCAGTACTTC.

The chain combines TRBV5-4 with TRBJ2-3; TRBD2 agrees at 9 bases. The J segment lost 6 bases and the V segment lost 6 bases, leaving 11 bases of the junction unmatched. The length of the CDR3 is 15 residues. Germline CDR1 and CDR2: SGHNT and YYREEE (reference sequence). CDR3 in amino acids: CASTLGTSSEDTQYF. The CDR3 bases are TGTGCCAGCACCCTTGGGACTAGCTCCGAGGATACGCAGTATTTT.

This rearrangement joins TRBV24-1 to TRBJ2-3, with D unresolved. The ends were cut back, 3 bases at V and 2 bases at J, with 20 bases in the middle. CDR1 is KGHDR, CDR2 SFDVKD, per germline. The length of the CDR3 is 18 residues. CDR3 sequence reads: CATSDDLASAQNTDTQYF. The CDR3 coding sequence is TGTGCCACCAGTGATGACTTAGCATCAGCTCAAAACACAGATACGCAGTATTTT.

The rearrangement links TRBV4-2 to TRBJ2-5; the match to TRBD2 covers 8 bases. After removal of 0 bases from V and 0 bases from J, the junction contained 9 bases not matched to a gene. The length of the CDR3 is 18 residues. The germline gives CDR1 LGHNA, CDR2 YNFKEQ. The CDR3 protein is CASSQESGAGAYQETQYF. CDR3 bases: TGTGCCAGCAGCCAAGAGTCAGGAGCGGGGGCTTACCAAGAGACCCAGTACTTC.

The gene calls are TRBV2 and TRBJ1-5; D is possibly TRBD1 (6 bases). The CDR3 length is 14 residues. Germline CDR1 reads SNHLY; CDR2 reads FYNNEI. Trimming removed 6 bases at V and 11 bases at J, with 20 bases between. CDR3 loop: CASSQGNIIEAQHF. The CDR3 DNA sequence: TGTGCCAGCAGCCAGGGGAACATCATAGAAGCCCAGCATTTT.

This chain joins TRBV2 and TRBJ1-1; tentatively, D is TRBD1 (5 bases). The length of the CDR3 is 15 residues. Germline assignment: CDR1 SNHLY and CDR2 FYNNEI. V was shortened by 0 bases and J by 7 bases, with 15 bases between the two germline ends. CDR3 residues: CASSEALGGTLEAFF. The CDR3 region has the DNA TGTGCCAGCAGTGAAGCGCTCGGGGGGACCCTTGAAGCTTTCTTT.

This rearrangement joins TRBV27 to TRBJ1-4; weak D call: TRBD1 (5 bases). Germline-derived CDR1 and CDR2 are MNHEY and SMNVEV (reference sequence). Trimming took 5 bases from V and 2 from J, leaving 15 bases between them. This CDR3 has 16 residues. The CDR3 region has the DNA TGTGCCAGCAGTCTCACGGGACTTCAGACTAATGAAAAACTGTTTTTT. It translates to CASSLTGLQTNEKLFF.

This CDR3 is CASSIRGQKDSPLHF. The CDR3 DNA is TGTGCCAGTAGTATCCGCGGACAGAAGGATTCACCCCTCCACTTT. The chain carries TRBV19 and TRBJ1-6; maybe TRBD1 (6 bases). V was pared by 3 bases and J by 8 bases, with 14 bases between. Germline V CDR1 and CDR2: LNHDA, SQIVND (reference sequence). This CDR3 is 15 amino acids long.

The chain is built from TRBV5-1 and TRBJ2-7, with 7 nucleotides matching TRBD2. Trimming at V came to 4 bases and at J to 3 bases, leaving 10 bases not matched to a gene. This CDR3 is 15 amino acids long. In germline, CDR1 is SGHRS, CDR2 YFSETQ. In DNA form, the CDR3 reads TGCGCCAGCAGCCTTTCAGCGGGAACCTACTACGAGCAGTACTTC. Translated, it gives CASSLSAGTYYEQYF.

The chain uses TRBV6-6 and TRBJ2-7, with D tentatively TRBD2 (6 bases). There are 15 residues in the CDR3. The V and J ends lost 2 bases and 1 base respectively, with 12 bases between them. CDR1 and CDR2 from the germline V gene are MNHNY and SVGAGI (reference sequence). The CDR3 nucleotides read TGTGCCAGCAGTTACCGGGGCGGGGCGTCCTACGAGCAGTACTTC. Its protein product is CASSYRGGASYEQYF.

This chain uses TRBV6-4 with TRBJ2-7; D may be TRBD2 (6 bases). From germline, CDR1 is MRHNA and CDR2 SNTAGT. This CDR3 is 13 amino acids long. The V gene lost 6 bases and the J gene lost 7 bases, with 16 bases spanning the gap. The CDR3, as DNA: TGTGCCAGCAGCGGTAGAGGAGGGGAAGAGCAGTACTTC. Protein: CASSGRGGEEQYF.

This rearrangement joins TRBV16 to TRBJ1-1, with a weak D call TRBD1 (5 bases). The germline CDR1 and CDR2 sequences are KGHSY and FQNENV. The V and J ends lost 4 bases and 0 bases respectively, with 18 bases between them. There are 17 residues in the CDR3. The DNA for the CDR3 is TGTGCCAGCAGCCCTAAGGGGTCTCAGGCCCTGAACACTGAAGCTTTCTTT. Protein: CASSPKGSQALNTEAFF.

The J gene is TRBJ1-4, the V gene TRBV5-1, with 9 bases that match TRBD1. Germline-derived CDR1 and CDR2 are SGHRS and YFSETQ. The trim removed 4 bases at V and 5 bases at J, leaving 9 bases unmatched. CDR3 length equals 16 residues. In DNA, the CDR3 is TGCGCCAGCAGCCAGGGACAGGGCCGCGCCAATGAAAAACTGTTTTTT. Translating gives CASSQGQGRANEKLFF.

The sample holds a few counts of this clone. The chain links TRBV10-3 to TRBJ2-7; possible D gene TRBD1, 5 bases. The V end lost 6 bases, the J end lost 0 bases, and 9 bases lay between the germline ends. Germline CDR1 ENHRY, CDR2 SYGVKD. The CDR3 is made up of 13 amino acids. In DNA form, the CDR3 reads TGTGCCATCAGACTGGACACCTCCTACGAGCAGTACTTC. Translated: CAIRLDTSYEQYF.

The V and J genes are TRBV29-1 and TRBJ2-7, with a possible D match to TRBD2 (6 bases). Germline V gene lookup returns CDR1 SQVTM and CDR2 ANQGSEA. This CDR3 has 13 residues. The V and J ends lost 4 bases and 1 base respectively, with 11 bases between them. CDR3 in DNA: TGCAGCGTTGTTGGCGGAGGGTCCTACGAGCAGTACTTC. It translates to CSVVGGGSYEQYF.

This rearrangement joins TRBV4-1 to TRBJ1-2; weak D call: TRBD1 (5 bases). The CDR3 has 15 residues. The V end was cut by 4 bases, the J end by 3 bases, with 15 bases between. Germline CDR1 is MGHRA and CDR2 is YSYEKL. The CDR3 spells CASSPPRGGYYGYTF. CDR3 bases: TGCGCCAGCAGCCCCCCAAGGGGTGGATACTATGGCTACACCTTC.

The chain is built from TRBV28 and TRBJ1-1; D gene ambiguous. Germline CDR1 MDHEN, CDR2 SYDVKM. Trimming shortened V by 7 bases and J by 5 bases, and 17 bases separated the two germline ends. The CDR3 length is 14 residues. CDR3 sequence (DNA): TGTGCCAGCACCCATGCGCCCCGGGTGACTGAAGCTTTCTTT. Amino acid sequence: CASTHAPRVTEAFF.

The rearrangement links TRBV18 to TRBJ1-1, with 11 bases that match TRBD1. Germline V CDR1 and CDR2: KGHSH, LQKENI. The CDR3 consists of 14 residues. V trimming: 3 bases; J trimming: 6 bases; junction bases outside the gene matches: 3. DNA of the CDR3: TGTGCCAGCTCACCGTGGACAGGGGGCTCTGAAGCTTTCTTT. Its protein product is CASSPWTGGSEAFF. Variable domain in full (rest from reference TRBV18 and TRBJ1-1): NAGVMQNPRHLVRRRGQEARLRCSPMKGHSHVYWYRQLPEEGLKFMVYLQKENIIDESGMPKERFSAEFPKEGPSILRIQQVVRGDSAAYFCASSPWTGGSEAFFGQGTRLTVV.

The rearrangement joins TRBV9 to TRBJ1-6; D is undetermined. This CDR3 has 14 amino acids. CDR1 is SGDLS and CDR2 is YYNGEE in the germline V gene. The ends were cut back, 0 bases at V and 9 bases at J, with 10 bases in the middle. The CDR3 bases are TGTGCCAGCAGCGTAGAGTACCCGGGTTCACCCCTCCACTTT. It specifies CASSVEYPGSPLHF.

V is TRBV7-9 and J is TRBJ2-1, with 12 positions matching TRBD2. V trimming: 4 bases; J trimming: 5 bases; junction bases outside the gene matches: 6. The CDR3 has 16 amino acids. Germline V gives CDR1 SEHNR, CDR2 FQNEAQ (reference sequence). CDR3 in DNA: TGTGCCAGCAGCTCAATGACTAGCGGGAGCCACAATGAGCAGTTCTTC. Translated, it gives CASSSMTSGSHNEQFF.